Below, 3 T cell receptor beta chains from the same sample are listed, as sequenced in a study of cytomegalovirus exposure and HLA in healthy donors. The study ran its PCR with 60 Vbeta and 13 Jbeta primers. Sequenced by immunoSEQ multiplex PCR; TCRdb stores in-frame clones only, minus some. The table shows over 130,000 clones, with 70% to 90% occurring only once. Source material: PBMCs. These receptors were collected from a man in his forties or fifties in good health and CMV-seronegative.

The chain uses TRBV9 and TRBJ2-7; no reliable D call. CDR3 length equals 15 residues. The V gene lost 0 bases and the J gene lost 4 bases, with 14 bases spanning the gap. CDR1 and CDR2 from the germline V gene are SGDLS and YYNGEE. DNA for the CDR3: TGTGCCAGCAGCGTAGGTCACAGCCCGCCTTACGAGCAGTACTTC. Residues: CASSVGHSPPYEQYF.

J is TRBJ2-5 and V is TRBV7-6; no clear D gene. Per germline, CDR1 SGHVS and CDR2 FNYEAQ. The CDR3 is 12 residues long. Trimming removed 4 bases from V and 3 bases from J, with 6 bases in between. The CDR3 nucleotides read TGTGCCAGCAGCTCCCCCAAAGAGACCCAGTACTTC. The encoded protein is CASSSPKETQYF. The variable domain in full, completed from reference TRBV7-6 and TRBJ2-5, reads GAGVSQSPRYKVTKRGQDVALRCDPISGHVSLYWYRQALGQGPEFLTYFNYEAQQDKSGLPNDRFSAERPEGSISTLTIQRTEQRDSAMYRCASSSPKETQYFGPGTRLLVL.

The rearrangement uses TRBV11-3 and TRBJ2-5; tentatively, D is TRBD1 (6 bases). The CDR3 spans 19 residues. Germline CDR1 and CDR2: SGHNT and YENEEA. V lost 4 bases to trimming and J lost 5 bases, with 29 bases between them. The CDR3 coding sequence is TGTGCCAGCAGCTCAGGGGCAGGGTCCGTCGGACGGCGGGCGGAGACCCAGTACTTC. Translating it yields CASSSGAGSVGRRAETQYF.